This entry is about one T cell receptor beta chain. There are 16 residues in the CDR3. CDR1 and CDR2 (germline): MDHEN, SYDVKM. V dropped 4 bases and J dropped 4 bases, with 16 bases sitting between them. The data were taken from a study of early T cells in non-severe SARS-CoV-2 infection. Background on the study: Unsorted whole blood bulk RNA was sequenced, with unpaired chains.

Individual cDNA molecules were tagged with unique molecular identifiers, the study reported. TCRdb processed the 5' RACE reads anew with MiXCR; each CDR3 protein has one entry. The table records about 97,000 distinct CDR3 sequences, approximately 9.9% of them present only once. This material consisted of whole blood, taken at baseline. This receptor was obtained from an adult who was a healthcare worker with PCR-confirmed SARS-CoV-2 infection or an uninfected control (not recorded which). This chain links TRBV28 with TRBJ1-4; perhaps TRBD1 as D (5 bases). The CDR3 here is CASSSSKRGGNEKLFF. CDR3 bases: TGTGCCAGCAGTTCCAGCAAACGGGGGGGTAATGAAAAACTGTTTTTT.